These T cell receptor beta chains were read from a single sample in a study of shared clonotypes between healthy human individuals. Here immunoSEQ multiplex PCR was the method, and the copy in TCRdb shows in-frame clones only, minus some. Of about 590,000 clones in the sample, roughly 95% were seen once. The sample taken for sequencing was naive CD8+ T cells sorted from blood. These receptors all stem from a woman in her twenties or thirties in good health. Each CDR3 is given with its conserved first and last residue. A D gene is named only where the DNA matches it firmly. Only some rows state a clone size, as once, few, many or a class for expanded clones.

J gene	V gene	clone size	D gene	CDR3 DNA	CDR3 protein
TRBJ2-5	TRBV6-1	once	-	TGTGCCAGCAGTGCCCTAGGGGGGGGTAGGGAGACCCAGTACTTC	CASSALGGGRETQYF
TRBJ2-2	TRBV29-1	-	TRBD2	TGCAGCGTTATCGGTGGCCTCAGGGTAGCGGGAGCCCCCGGGGAGCTGTTTTTT	CSVIGGLRVAGAPGELFF
TRBJ2-7	TRBV27	-	-	TGTGCCAGCAGTTTAAGGTGGTATAAGGTCCACGAGCAGTACTTC	CASSLRWYKVHEQYF
TRBJ1-2	TRBV28	-	TRBD1	TGTGCCAGCAGGCCACCGGATGGGACAGGATATGGCTACACCTTC	CASRPPDGTGYGYTF
TRBJ1-2	TRBV30	-	TRBD1	TGTGCCTGGAGTGTCGGACAGGGCGACTATGGCTACACCTTC	CAWSVGQGDYGYTF
TRBJ1-2	TRBV7-9	-	-	TGTGCCAGCAGAACCGGGACGGCAGATGGCTACACCTTC	CASRTGTADGYTF
TRBJ2-7	TRBV27	-	TRBD1	TGTGCCAGCAGTTTAACACAGGGGGCACAAAAAGAGCAGTACTTC	CASSLTQGAQKEQYF
TRBJ1-3	TRBV28	-	-	TGTGCCGGCAGTTCCCCCTTCGACCATGGATCTGGAAACACCATATATTTT	CAGSSPFDHGSGNTIYF
TRBJ2-7	TRBV2	once	-	TGTGCCAGCAAGGTTGGCAGGGCCGGCTACGAGCAGTACTTC	CASKVGRAGYEQYF
TRBJ2-1	TRBV27	-	-	TGTGCCAGCAGTTTGGGGACAAACAATGAGCAGTTCTTC	CASSLGTNNEQFF
TRBJ2-2	TRBV6-6	-	-	TGTGCCAGCATGGCGGGGCGAACTAGTCCCGGGGAGCTGTTTTTT	CASMAGRTSPGELFF
TRBJ1-4	TRBV19	-	-	TGTGCCAGTAGTATGGGAGGGCGCAGGAATGAAAAACTGTTTTTT	CASSMGGRRNEKLFF
TRBJ2-7	TRBV7-9	once	-	TGTGCCAGCAGCCCCCGGCCGTACCAGGGTCACCACGAGCAGTACTTC	CASSPRPYQGHHEQYF
TRBJ2-1	TRBV4-1	-	-	TGCGCCAGCAGCCAAATGCCAGGGGGAGGGACTTCCTACAATGAGCAGTTCTTC	CASSQMPGGGTSYNEQFF
TRBJ2-7	TRBV23-1	-	TRBD2	TGCGCCAGCAGTCAAACCTCTATCCCCGCTAGCGGGAGTATCTACGAGCAGTACTTC	CASSQTSIPASGSIYEQYF
TRBJ2-5	TRBV15	-	TRBD1	TGTGCCACCAGCAGTTTTCAGGGGGCGGAAGAGACCCAGTACTTC	CATSSFQGAEETQYF
TRBJ2-7	TRBV10-3	-	-	TGTGCCATCAGTGGCCAGGGGACAACCTACGAGCAGTACTTC	CAISGQGTTYEQYF
TRBJ2-3	TRBV5-4	-	-	TGTGCCAGCAGCTTGTCCAGGGAGGTAGATACGCAGTATTTT	CASSLSREVDTQYF
TRBJ2-7	TRBV4-2	-	TRBD1	TGTGCCAGCAGCCAAGACGGGACAGGGCCCTGGGAGCAGTACTTC	CASSQDGTGPWEQYF
TRBJ2-7	TRBV7-8	-	-	TGTGCCAGCAGCTTAGAGAGGTCTTACGAGCAGTACTTC	CASSLERSYEQYF
TRBJ2-6	TRBV7-9	-	-	TGTGCCAGCTGCCTGGGGGGCCCTGGGGCCAACGTCCTGACTTTC	CASCLGGPGANVLTF
TRBJ1-1	TRBV4-1	-	TRBD1	TGCGCCAGCAGCCAACAGGGGGCGCTGATAACTGAAGCTTTCTTT	CASSQQGALITEAFF
TRBJ2-1	TRBV7-9	-	TRBD1	TGTGCCAGCAGCTTAGAGTGGGACAGAAAGCATGAGCAGTTCTTC	CASSLEWDRKHEQFF
TRBJ2-7	TRBV6-5	-	TRBD2	TGTGCCAGCAGACCAGGACTAGCGGGCCATAACGAGCAGTACTTC	CASRPGLAGHNEQYF
TRBJ2-7	TRBV6-5	-	TRBD1	TGTGCCAGCAGTTACGGGGACAGCAGCCGCCACGAGCAGTACTTC	CASSYGDSSRHEQYF
TRBJ2-3	TRBV2	-	-	TGTGCCAGCAGTGAAGCGCTTTCAAGGACCACAGATACGCAGTATTTT	CASSEALSRTTDTQYF
TRBJ2-5	TRBV7-7	-	-	TGTGCCAGCAGCTTAGCATTCGGGGTGCAAGAGACCCAGTACTTC	CASSLAFGVQETQYF
TRBJ1-2	TRBV30	-	-	TGTGCCTGGGCCGACGGTTCAGGGCCGGGCTACACCTTC	CAWADGSGPGYTF
TRBJ1-1	TRBV5-6	-	-	TGTGCCAGCAGCTTTTCGGGGACAGAAGCTTTCTTT	CASSFSGTEAFF
TRBJ2-5	TRBV11-2	-	-	TGTGCCAGCAGGTCGACCCCCGGGGAGCAGTACTTC	CASRSTPGEQYF
TRBJ1-2	TRBV6-1	-	-	TGTGCCAGCAGTGGACCCGTGATGAAGGCTCATAACTATGGCTACACCTTC	CASSGPVMKAHNYGYTF
TRBJ1-2	TRBV2	-	TRBD1	TGTGCCAGCAGGGAACAGGGGGCGGAGGGCTACACCTTC	CASREQGAEGYTF
TRBJ2-2	TRBV19	-	-	TGTGCCAGTAGTATAGTGACCGAAACGAACACCGGGGAGCTGTTTTTT	CASSIVTETNTGELFF
TRBJ2-3	TRBV7-3	once	TRBD2	TGTGCCAGCAGTAGCCTAGCGGGAGGTTACGATACGCAGTATTTT	CASSSLAGGYDTQYF
TRBJ2-5	TRBV28	-	TRBD2	TGTGCCAGCAGTTTTCGGGAGGGGCCGGGAGGGACCCAGTACTTC	CASSFREGPGGTQYF
TRBJ1-5	TRBV19	-	-	TGTGCCAGTAGTATAGGACAGGCAAATCAGCCCCAGCATTTT	CASSIGQANQPQHF
TRBJ2-1	TRBV9	once	TRBD2	TGTGCCAGCAGCCCCCAAGCGGGGTACAATGAGCAGTTCTTC	CASSPQAGYNEQFF
TRBJ1-1	TRBV30	-	-	TGTGCCTGGAGTGTAGGTTCGGGGCGGAGGACTGAAGCTTTCTTT	CAWSVGSGRRTEAFF
TRBJ2-7	TRBV20-1	-	-	TGCAGTGTCTCTGACGAGCAGTACTTC	CSVSDEQYF
TRBJ2-3	TRBV10-1	-	-	TGCGCCAGCAGTGAAATCGGCGGGATGGATACGCAGTATTTT	CASSEIGGMDTQYF
TRBJ2-5	TRBV27	-	-	TGTGCCAGCAGTTCGACGGCGTACCAAGAGACCCAGTACTTC	CASSSTAYQETQYF
TRBJ1-5	TRBV28	-	-	TGTGCCAGCAGAAGGTCTGAGAGTCAGCCCCAGCATTTT	CASRRSESQPQHF
TRBJ2-7	TRBV13	-	-	TGTGCCAGCAGCAAAGGTACGGACCAGAGGATTTACGAGCAGTACTTC	CASSKGTDQRIYEQYF
TRBJ2-7	TRBV28	-	-	TGTGCCAGCAAAGATCTTCATGAGCAGTACTTC	CASKDLHEQYF
TRBJ2-5	TRBV11-2	-	-	TGTGCCAGCAGCCCCTTCCCCAGCGGGTTCACGACCCAGTACTTC	CASSPFPSGFTTQYF
TRBJ2-3	TRBV7-2	-	-	TGTGCCAGCAGCTTCGCGGATACGCAGTATTTT	CASSFADTQYF
TRBJ2-5	TRBV29-1	-	TRBD1	TGCAGCGTTGTAGTCGGGACAGGGTGGGAGACCCAGTACTTC	CSVVVGTGWETQYF
TRBJ2-5	TRBV11-2	-	-	TGTGCCAGCAGCTCACCGGGCCAGCAATACGAGACCCAGTACTTC	CASSSPGQQYETQYF
TRBJ2-7	TRBV30	-	-	TGTGCCTGGGGAGGAGGGACAGTCCCCTACGAGCAGTACTTC	CAWGGGTVPYEQYF
TRBJ2-2	TRBV9	-	-	TGTGCCAGCAGCGTAAGAGATCCCACCGGGGAGCTGTTTTTT	CASSVRDPTGELFF
TRBJ2-7	TRBV5-4	-	TRBD2	TGTGCCAGCAGCCCCGGACTAGCGGGAGGCGAGCAGTACTTC	CASSPGLAGGEQYF
TRBJ2-5	TRBV11-2	-	TRBD1	TGTGCCAGCAGCTTAGTTACAGGGGGGAAAGAGACCCAGTACTTC	CASSLVTGGKETQYF
TRBJ1-5	TRBV6-4	-	TRBD1	TGTGCCAGCAGCGGGGACAGACATCAGCCCCAGCATTTT	CASSGDRHQPQHF
TRBJ2-5	TRBV9	-	-	TGTGCCAGCAGCGCCTTCGGGGAGACCCAGTACTTC	CASSAFGETQYF
TRBJ1-1	TRBV27	-	-	TGTGCCAGCAGTTCAAGGGACCCGGTGGCTGCTGAAGCTTTCTTT	CASSSRDPVAAEAFF